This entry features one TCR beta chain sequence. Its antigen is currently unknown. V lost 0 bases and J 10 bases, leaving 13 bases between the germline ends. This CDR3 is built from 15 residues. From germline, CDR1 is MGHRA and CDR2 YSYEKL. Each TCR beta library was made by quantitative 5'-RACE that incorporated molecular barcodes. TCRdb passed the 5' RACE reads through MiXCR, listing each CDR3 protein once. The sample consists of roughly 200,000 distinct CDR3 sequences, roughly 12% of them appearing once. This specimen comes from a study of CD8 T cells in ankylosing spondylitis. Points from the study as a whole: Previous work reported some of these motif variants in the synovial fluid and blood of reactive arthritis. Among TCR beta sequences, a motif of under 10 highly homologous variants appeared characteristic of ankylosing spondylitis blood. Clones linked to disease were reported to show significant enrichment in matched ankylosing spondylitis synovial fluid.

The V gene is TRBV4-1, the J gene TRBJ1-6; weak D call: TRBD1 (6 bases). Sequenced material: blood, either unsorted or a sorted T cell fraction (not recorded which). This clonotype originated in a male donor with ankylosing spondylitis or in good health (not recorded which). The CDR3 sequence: CASSQDTGFRSPLHF. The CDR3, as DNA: TGCGCCAGCAGCCAAGACACAGGGTTCCGCTCACCCCTCCACTTT.